This paragraph covers one TCR beta chain sequence. Trimming took 6 bases from V and 8 from J, leaving 14 bases between them. This CDR3 is 13 amino acids long. Germline loops: CDR1 MDHEN, CDR2 SYDVKM. This sample was taken from a study of blood T cell repertoires in COVID-19. The protocol was immunoSEQ multiplex PCR, while the TCRdb copy is restricted to in-frame clones and leaves out a portion. Of over 150,000 clones listed, roughly 79% are singletons. This rearrangement joins TRBV28 to TRBJ2-1; tentatively, D is TRBD2 (5 bases). This sequence was found in a woman of 80 years or more with COVID-19, enrolled during active disease. The sample consisted of peripheral blood. CDR3 protein: CASSRESPDEQFF. In DNA form, the CDR3 reads TGTGCCAGCAGCCGGGAAAGCCCGGATGAGCAGTTCTTC.